The clone carrying this T cell receptor beta chain was seen only a few times. Its antigen is not identified. TCRdb reanalysed the RT-PCR reads using MiXCR and keeps one entry per CDR3 protein. The sample gives 550,000 to 800,000 distinct CDR3 sequences, less than 20% of which show up once; around a tenth is in the top ten. V lost 5 bases to trimming and J lost 5 bases, with 16 bases between them. In germline, CDR1 is SEHNR, CDR2 FQNEAQ (reference sequence). This CDR3 has 14 amino acids. This sample is part of a study of response to subunit inactivated influenza vaccine. Findings and caveats of the study: The authors offered the suggestion that each seasonal influenza vaccination recruits few new T cells.

Sequencing was performed on PBMCs from blood, taken approximately 12 days after vaccination. The chain carries TRBV7-9 and TRBJ2-7; D is perhaps TRBD2 (6 bases). The receptor was derived from a man aged 50-60 years who received an inactivated influenza vaccine. The CDR3 sequence: CASSAGTGLDEQYF. CDR3 nucleotide sequence: TGTGCCAGCAGCGCAGGGACTGGCCTGGACGAGCAGTACTTC.